This T cell receptor beta chain was obtained from a study of technical replicates of blood from a few donors. Between the trimmed V and J ends, which lost 0 bases and 0 bases, there was a span of 9 bases. This CDR3 spans 15 amino acids. Germline-derived CDR1 and CDR2 are PRHDT and FYEKMQ (reference sequence). The data were produced by immunoSEQ multiplex PCR, yet TCRdb's version contains in-frame clones alone and is incomplete. The table shows about 74,000 clones, with roughly four fifths occurring only once. Sequencing used PBMCs. The source of this sequence is a human donor in good health. Some clones in this sample may be carry-over from other donors' samples. This rearrangement joins TRBV13 to TRBJ2-7; D not certain. Here the CDR3 reads CASSLGPLSSYEQYF. CDR3 coding DNA: TGTGCCAGCAGCTTAGGCCCTTTGAGCTCCTACGAGCAGTACTTC.